Presented here are 17 T cell receptor beta chains from one specimen sequenced in a study of T cells in Graves' hyperthyroidism and ophthalmopathy. RNA transcripts were the template for amplifying TCR beta CDR3 regions. HTBI primers were used for first-round RT-PCR of the TCR CDR3. Via MiXCR, TCRdb re-called the multiplex PCR reads, giving one row per CDR3 protein. This sample has 450,000 to 550,000 distinct CDR3 sequences, with approximately 25% found just once. Sequencing was done on a sample of blood. Receptors were obtained from a woman aged 25 to 39 with Graves' ophthalmopathy.

In this sample, this clonotype turned up many times. The rearrangement joins TRBV5-1 to TRBJ1-1; 8 bases line up with TRBD1. J was trimmed by 4 bases and V by 6 bases; bases with no gene match: 5. Germline CDR1 reads SGHRS; CDR2 reads YFSETQ. This CDR3 region has 13 residues. CDR3 in amino acids: CASTGTGGTEAFF. In nucleotides, the CDR3 is TGCGCCAGCACCGGGACAGGAGGCACTGAAGCTTTCTTT.

Concerning this clonotype itself: An end of the junction differs from the germline gene, which may be a read error. The genes are TRBV5-1 and TRBJ1-2; a weak D match, TRBD1 (6 bases). The germline gives CDR1 SGHRS, CDR2 YFSETQ. The CDR3 has 11 amino acids. CDR3 nucleotide sequence: TGCGCCAGCAGCACAGGGTATGGCCACACCTTC. Translated, it gives CASSTGYGHTF. Variable domain in full (rest from reference TRBV5-1 and TRBJ1-2): KAGVTQTPRYLIKTRGQQVTLSCSPISGHRSVSWYQQTPGQGLQFLFEYFSETQRNKGNFPGRFSGRQFSNSRSEMNVSTLELGDSALYLCASSTGYGHTFGSGTRLTVV.

V is TRBV6-5 and J is TRBJ2-2; 9 positions match TRBD1. The CDR3 loop spans 15 amino acids. V dropped 2 bases and J dropped 5; count of bases not matched to a gene: 3. Germline CDR1 and CDR2: MNHEY and SVGAGI. The CDR3 DNA reads TGTGCCAGCAGTTACCGACAGGGGGGGACCGGGGAGCTGTTTTTT. Encoded protein: CASSYRQGGTGELFF.

This chain uses TRBV2 with TRBJ2-5; a weak D match, TRBD2 (5 bases). The CDR3 is 15 residues long. Trimming shortened V by 4 bases and J by 2 bases, and 14 bases separated the two germline ends. Germline-derived CDR1 and CDR2 are SNHLY and FYNNEI. CDR3 amino acids: CASSGSGAMQETQYF. CDR3 in DNA: TGTGCCAGCAGTGGCAGCGGAGCCATGCAAGAGACCCAGTACTTC.

This clonotype was recorded at least ten times. The chain is built from TRBV15 and TRBJ1-1; D remains ambiguous. The germline V gene has CDR1 LNHNV and CDR2 YYDKDF (reference sequence). This CDR3 has 15 residues. V gave up 4 bases and J gave up 3 bases, with 15 bases separating them. The CDR3 reads CATSKLQGWDTEAFF. The CDR3 region has the DNA TGTGCCACCAGCAAACTACAAGGATGGGACACTGAAGCTTTCTTT.

This sequence joins TRBV6-1 and TRBJ2-7; D unclear. Trimming shortened V by 5 bases and J by 6 bases, and 8 bases separated the two germline ends. Per the germline V gene, CDR1 is MNHNS and CDR2 is SASEGT. This CDR3 has 11 residues. For the CDR3, the DNA is TGTGCCAGCAGTATGAAGACCGAGCAGTACTTC. Encoded protein: CASSMKTEQYF.

This chain joins TRBV5-1 and TRBJ1-1; 7 bases agree with TRBD1. The CDR3 is 13 amino acids. In germline, CDR1 is SGHRS, CDR2 YFSETQ. J was trimmed by 5 bases and V by 6 bases; bases with no gene match: 7. The CDR3 DNA reads TGCGCCAGCAAGACCTCAGGGGGAACTGAAGCTTTCTTT. It is translated as CASKTSGGTEAFF.

As for this clonotype: Possible read error: a much larger clone is one base away. The rearrangement links TRBV12-3 or TRBV12-4 to TRBJ2-7; unclear D gene. V shed 5 bases and J shed 2 bases, with 7 bases lying between them. This CDR3 is 12 amino acids long. The CDR3 region has the DNA TGTGCCAGCAGTGCCGTAACCTACGAGCAGTACTTC. Its translation: CASSAVTYEQYF.

DNA for the CDR3: TGCAGTGCTAGTGGGGTTGGGGCTGAAGCTTTCTTT. Translated: CSASGVGAEAFF. The chain is built from TRBV20-1 and TRBJ1-1, with D unclear. The CDR3 runs 12 residues. Germline CDR1 DFQATT, CDR2 SNEGSKA (reference sequence). With 3 bases removed from V and 6 bases from J, the gap between germline ends came to 11 bases.

This clonotype was observed many times. V and J are TRBV5-1 and TRBJ1-1; 7 bases are shared with TRBD1. Losses at the gene ends were 4 bases for V and 4 bases for J; bases not matched to a gene: 7. The CDR3 consists of 14 residues. Germline-derived CDR1 and CDR2 are SGHRS and YFSETQ. CDR3: CASSLGGWGTEAFF. The DNA of the CDR3 is TGCGCCAGCAGCCTAGGGGGCTGGGGCACTGAAGCTTTCTTT.

This clonotype was found many times. The gene calls are TRBV7-8 and TRBJ2-7; 8 nucleotides agree with TRBD1. This CDR3 is 15 amino acids long. The germline gives CDR1 SGHVS, CDR2 FQNEAQ. Trimming at V came to 5 bases and at J to 13 bases, leaving 19 bases not matched to a gene. The CDR3 DNA sequence: TGTGCCAGCAGCCCGGCGGGAATTGGACAGGGTCGGGCATACTTC. It specifies CASSPAGIGQGRAYF.

This sequence joins TRBV5-1 and TRBJ2-2, with a weak D call TRBD2 (7 bases). CDR3 length: 14 amino acids. Germline assignment: CDR1 SGHRS and CDR2 YFSETQ. Trimming removed 6 bases at V and 4 bases at J, with 13 bases between. CDR3 nucleotide sequence: TGCGCCAGCAAGGAGGGGGGGAGCACCGGGGAGCTGTTTTTT. This sequence encodes CASKEGGSTGELFF.

The chain has TRBV2 and TRBJ1-1; 10 bases are a match to TRBD1. The CDR3 covers 14 residues. V shed 5 bases and J 7 bases; nucleotides not matched to a gene: 7. CDR1 and CDR2 from the germline V gene are SNHLY and FYNNEI. The CDR3 sequence is CASSNDRGRGEAFF. The DNA for the CDR3 is TGTGCCAGCAGTAACGACAGGGGGCGGGGTGAAGCTTTCTTT.

The chain carries TRBV12-3 or TRBV12-4 and TRBJ2-5; perhaps TRBD1 as D (5 bases). V was clipped by 2 bases and J by 5 bases, with 15 bases between them. This CDR3 is 15 amino acids long. The chain's CDR3 is CASSLYGAKGETQYF. The CDR3 DNA reads as TGTGCCAGCAGTTTATATGGTGCGAAGGGGGAGACCCAGTACTTC.

The gene calls are TRBV28 and TRBJ1-1, with 10 nucleotides matching TRBD1. Germline values: CDR1 MDHEN, CDR2 SYDVKM. The CDR3 length is 15 residues. J was trimmed by 4 bases and V by 10 bases; bases with no gene match: 12. The CDR3 sequence: CATSSMTGGSTEAFF. DNA of the CDR3: TGTGCCACCTCCTCCATGACAGGGGGCTCCACTGAAGCTTTCTTT.

V and J are TRBV12-3 or TRBV12-4 and TRBJ2-6; D not certain. V gave up 4 bases and J gave up 0 bases, with 7 bases separating them. The CDR3 consists of 15 residues. The CDR3 coding sequence is TGTGCCAGCAGTTCTTCAGACTCTGGGGCCAACGTCCTGACTTTC. Translating gives CASSSSDSGANVLTF.

This clonotype was seen repeatedly, ten times or more. The chain is built from TRBV6-5 and TRBJ2-7; TRBD2 agrees at 8 bases. CDR1 MNHEY and CDR2 SVGAGI come from the germline V gene. The CDR3 loop spans 13 amino acids. V was pared by 10 bases and J by 2 bases, with 7 bases of the junction left unmatched. CDR3 in DNA: TGTGCCACCGGGGGGGTACCGACCTACGAGCAGTACTTC. Translation: CATGGVPTYEQYF.